The clone carrying this T cell receptor beta chain was picked up a small number of times. The antigen remains unidentified. TCRdb re-called the 5' RACE reads with MiXCR, one entry per CDR3 protein. The sample has approximately 350,000 distinct CDR3 sequences, 20% seen once; the top ten hold around 12%. The source of the sample is a study of CD8 T cells in ankylosing spondylitis. Study outcomes and limitations: The study identified a TCR beta motif of roughly eight highly homologous variants that appeared characteristic of ankylosing spondylitis blood. Reports say disease-linked clones showed up significantly more in matched ankylosing spondylitis synovial fluid.

The CDR3 sequence is 16 residues long. V lost 1 base to trimming and J lost 8 bases, with 18 bases between them. The germline gives CDR1 PRHDT, CDR2 FYEKMQ (reference sequence). The TCR was taken from a male donor with ankylosing spondylitis or in good health (not recorded which). The chain combines TRBV13 with TRBJ2-1, with D perhaps TRBD1 (5 bases). Specimen: blood, either unsorted or a sorted T cell fraction (not recorded which). CDR3 protein: CASSLVLGATLDEQFF. The DNA for the CDR3 is TGTGCCAGCAGCTTAGTTTTAGGGGCCACACTCGATGAGCAGTTCTTC.